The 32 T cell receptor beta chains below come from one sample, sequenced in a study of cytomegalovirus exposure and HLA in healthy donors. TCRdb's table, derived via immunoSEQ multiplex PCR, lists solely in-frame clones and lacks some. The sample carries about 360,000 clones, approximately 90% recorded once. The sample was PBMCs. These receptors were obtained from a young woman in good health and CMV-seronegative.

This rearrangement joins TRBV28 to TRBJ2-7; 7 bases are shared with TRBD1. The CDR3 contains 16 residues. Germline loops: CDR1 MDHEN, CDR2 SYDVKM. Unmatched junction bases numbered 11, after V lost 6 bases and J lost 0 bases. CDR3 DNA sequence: TGTGCCAGCAGCAATGGTGGACAGGTTGTCTCCTACGAGCAGTACTTC. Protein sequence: CASSNGGQVVSYEQYF.

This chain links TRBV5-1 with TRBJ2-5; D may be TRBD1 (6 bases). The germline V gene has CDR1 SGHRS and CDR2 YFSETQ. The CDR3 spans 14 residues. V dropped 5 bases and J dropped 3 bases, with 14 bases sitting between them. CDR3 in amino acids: CASSYRDTKETQYF. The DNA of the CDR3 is TGCGCCAGCAGTTACCGGGACACCAAAGAGACCCAGTACTTC.

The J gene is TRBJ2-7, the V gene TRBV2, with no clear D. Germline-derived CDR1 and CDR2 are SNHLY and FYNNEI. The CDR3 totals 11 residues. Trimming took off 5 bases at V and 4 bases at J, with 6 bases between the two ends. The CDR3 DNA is TGTGCCAGCAGTTCCCAATACGAGCAGTACTTC. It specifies CASSSQYEQYF.

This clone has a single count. The CDR3 DNA follows: TGCGCCAGCAGCCACCCAGGGGAGTACGAGCAGTACTTC. The encoded protein is CASSHPGEYEQYF. The gene calls are TRBV4-1 and TRBJ2-7, with D tentatively TRBD1 (6 bases). Germline values: CDR1 MGHRA, CDR2 YSYEKL. The CDR3 loop spans 13 amino acids. Trimming took off 3 bases at V and 4 bases at J, with 10 bases between the two ends.

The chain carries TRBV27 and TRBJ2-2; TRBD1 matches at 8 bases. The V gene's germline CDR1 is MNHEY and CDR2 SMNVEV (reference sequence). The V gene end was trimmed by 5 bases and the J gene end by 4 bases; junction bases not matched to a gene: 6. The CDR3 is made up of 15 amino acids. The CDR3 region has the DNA TGTGCCAGCAGTCCCGGGACAGGCGGCACCGGGGAGCTGTTTTTT. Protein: CASSPGTGGTGELFF.

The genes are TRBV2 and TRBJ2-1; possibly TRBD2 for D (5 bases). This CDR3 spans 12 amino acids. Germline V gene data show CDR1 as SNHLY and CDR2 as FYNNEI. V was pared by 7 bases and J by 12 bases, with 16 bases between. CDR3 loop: CASKYTAAGQFF. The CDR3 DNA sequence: TGTGCCAGCAAGTACACAGCCGCGGGGCAGTTCTTC. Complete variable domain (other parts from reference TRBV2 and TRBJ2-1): EPEVTQTPSHQVTQMGQEVILRCVPISNHLYFYWYRQILGQKVEFLVSFYNNEISEKSEIFDDQFSVERPDGSNFTLKIRSTKLEDSAMYFCASKYTAAGQFFGPGTRLTVL.

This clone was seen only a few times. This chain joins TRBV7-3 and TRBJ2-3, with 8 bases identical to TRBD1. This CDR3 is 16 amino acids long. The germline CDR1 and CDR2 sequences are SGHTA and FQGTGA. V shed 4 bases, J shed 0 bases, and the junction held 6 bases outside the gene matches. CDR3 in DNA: TGTGCCAGCAGCTCCCAGACAGGGGTTAGCACAGATACGCAGTATTTT. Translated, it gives CASSSQTGVSTDTQYF.

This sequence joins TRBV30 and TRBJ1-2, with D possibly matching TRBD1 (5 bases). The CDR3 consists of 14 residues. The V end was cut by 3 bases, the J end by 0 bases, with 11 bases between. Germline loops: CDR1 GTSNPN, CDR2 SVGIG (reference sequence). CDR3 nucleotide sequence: TGTGCCTGGAGGGCGACAGAGCCTAACTATGGCTACACCTTC. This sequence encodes CAWRATEPNYGYTF.

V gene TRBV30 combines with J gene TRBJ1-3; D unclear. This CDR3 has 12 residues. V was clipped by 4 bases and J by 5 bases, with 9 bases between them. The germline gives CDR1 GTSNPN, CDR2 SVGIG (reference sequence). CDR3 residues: CAWMRFRNTIYF. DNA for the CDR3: TGTGCCTGGATGAGATTCCGAAACACCATATATTTT.

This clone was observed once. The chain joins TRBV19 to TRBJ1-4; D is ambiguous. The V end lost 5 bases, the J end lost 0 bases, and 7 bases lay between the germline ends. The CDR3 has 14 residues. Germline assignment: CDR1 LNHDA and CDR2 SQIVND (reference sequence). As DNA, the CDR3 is TGTGCCAGTAGTCGAGGGACAACTAATGAAAAACTGTTTTTT. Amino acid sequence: CASSRGTTNEKLFF.

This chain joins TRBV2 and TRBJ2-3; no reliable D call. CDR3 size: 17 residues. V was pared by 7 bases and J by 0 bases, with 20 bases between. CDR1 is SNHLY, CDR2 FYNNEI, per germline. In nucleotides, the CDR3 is TGTGCCAGCACCACGTCGGGTATAACTTCCAGCACAGATACGCAGTATTTT. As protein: CASTTSGITSSTDTQYF.

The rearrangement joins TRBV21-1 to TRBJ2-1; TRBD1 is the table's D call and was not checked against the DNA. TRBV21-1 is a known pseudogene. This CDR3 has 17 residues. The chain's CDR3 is CASSKKADRELCNEQFF. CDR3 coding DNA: TGTGCCAGCAGCAAAAAGGCGGACAGGGAGCTTTGCAATGAGCAGTTCTTC.

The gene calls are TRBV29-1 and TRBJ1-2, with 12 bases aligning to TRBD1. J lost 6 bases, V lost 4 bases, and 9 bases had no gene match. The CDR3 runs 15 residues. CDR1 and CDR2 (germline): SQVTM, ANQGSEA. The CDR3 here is CSVGGGTGGPDGYTF. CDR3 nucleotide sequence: TGCAGCGTTGGAGGAGGGACAGGGGGCCCTGATGGCTACACCTTC. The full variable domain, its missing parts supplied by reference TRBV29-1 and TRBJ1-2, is SAVISQKPSRDICQRGTSLTIQCQVDSQVTMMFWYRQQPGQSLTLIATANQGSEATYESGFVIDKFPISRPNLTFSTLTVSNMSPEDSSIYLCSVGGGTGGPDGYTFGSGTRLTVV.

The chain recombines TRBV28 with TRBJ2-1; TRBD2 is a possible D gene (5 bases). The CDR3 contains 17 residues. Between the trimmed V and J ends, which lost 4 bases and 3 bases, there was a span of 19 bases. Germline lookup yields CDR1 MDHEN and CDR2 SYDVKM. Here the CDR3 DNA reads TGTGCCAGCAGTTCCCCCGACACTAGTCTGCTCTACAATGAGCAGTTCTTC. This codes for CASSSPDTSLLYNEQFF.

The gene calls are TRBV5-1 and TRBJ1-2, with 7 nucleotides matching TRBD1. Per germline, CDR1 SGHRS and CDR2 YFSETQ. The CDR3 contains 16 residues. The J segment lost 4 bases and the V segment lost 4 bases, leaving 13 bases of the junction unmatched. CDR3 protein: CASSRQAGGLVYGYTF. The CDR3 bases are TGCGCCAGCAGCCGTCAGGCAGGGGGTCTTGTCTATGGCTACACCTTC.

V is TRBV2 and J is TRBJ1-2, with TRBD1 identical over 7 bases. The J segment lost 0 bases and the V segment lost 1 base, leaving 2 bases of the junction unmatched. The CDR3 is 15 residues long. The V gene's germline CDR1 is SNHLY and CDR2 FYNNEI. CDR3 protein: CASSEGTGSNYGYTF. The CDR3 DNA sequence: TGTGCCAGCAGTGAAGGGACAGGTTCTAACTATGGCTACACCTTC. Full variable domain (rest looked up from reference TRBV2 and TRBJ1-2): EPEVTQTPSHQVTQMGQEVILRCVPISNHLYFYWYRQILGQKVEFLVSFYNNEISEKSEIFDDQFSVERPDGSNFTLKIRSTKLEDSAMYFCASSEGTGSNYGYTFGSGTRLTVV.

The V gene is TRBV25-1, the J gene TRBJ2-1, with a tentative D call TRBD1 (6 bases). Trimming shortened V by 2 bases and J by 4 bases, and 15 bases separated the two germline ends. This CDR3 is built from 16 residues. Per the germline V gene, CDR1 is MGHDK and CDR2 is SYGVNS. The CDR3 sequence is CASSEAPGTTYNEQFF. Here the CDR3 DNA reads TGTGCCAGCAGTGAAGCCCCCGGGACAACTTACAATGAGCAGTTCTTC.

The chain's CDR3 is CASSSGQGRNTEAFF. The CDR3 coding sequence is TGCGCCAGCAGCTCGGGACAGGGGCGGAACACTGAAGCTTTCTTT. The chain recombines TRBV5-1 with TRBJ1-1; 10 positions agree with TRBD1. After removal of 3 bases from V and 1 base from J, the junction contained 3 bases not matched to a gene. Germline-derived CDR1 and CDR2 are SGHRS and YFSETQ. The CDR3 consists of 15 residues.

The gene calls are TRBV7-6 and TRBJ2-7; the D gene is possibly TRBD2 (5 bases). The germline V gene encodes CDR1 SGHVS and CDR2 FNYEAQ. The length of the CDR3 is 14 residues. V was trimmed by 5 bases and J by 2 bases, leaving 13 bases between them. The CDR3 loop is CASSPSPGAYEQYF. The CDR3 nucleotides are TGTGCCAGCAGCCCGAGCCCCGGGGCCTACGAGCAGTACTTC. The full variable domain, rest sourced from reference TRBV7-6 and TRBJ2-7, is GAGVSQSPRYKVTKRGQDVALRCDPISGHVSLYWYRQALGQGPEFLTYFNYEAQQDKSGLPNDRFSAERPEGSISTLTIQRTEQRDSAMYRCASSPSPGAYEQYFGPGTRLTVT.

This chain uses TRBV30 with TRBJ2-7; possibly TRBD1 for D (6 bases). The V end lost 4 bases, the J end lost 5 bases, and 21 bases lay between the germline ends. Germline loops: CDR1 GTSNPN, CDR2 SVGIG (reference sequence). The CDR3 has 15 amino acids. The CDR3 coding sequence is TGTGCCTGGACCCTTAGCCTGGGGCAGGGGAACGAGCAGTACTTC. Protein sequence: CAWTLSLGQGNEQYF.

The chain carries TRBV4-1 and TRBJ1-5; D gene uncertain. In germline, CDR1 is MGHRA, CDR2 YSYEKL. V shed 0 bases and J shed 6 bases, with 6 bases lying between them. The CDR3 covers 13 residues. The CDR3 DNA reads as TGCGCCAGCAGCCAAGAGAACTTTCAGCCCCAGCATTTT. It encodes CASSQENFQPQHF.

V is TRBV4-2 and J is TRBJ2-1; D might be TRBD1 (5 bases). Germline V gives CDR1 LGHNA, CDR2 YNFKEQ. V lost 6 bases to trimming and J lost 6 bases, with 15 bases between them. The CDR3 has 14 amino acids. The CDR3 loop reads CASRGAGLVNEQFF. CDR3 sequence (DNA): TGTGCCAGCAGAGGGGCAGGGTTGGTCAATGAGCAGTTCTTC.

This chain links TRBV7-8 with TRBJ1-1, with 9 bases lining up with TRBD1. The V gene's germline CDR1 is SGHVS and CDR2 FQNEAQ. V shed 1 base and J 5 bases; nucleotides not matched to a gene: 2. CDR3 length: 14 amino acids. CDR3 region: CASSLETGGTEAFF. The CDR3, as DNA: TGTGCCAGCAGCTTAGAGACAGGGGGGACTGAAGCTTTCTTT.

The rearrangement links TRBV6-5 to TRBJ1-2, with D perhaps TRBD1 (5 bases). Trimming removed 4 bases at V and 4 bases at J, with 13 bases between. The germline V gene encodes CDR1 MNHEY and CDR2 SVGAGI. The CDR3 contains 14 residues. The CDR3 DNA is TGTGCCAGCAGTTTCTTGGGACTTATCTATGGCTACACCTTC. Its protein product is CASSFLGLIYGYTF.

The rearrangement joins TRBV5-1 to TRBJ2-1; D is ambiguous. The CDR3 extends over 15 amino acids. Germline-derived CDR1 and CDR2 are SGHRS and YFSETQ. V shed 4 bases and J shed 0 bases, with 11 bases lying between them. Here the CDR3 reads CASSLPESSYNEQFF. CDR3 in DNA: TGCGCCAGCAGCCTGCCCGAGAGCTCCTACAATGAGCAGTTCTTC. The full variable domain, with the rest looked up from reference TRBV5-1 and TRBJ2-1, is KAGVTQTPRYLIKTRGQQVTLSCSPISGHRSVSWYQQTPGQGLQFLFEYFSETQRNKGNFPGRFSGRQFSNSRSEMNVSTLELGDSALYLCASSLPESSYNEQFFGPGTRLTVL.

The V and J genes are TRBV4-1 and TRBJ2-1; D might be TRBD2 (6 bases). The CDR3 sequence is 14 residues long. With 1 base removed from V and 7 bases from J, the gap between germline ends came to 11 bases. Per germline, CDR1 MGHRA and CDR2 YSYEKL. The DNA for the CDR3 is TGCGCCAGCAGCCAAGTCTTCCGGGGGAATGAGCAGTTCTTC. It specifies CASSQVFRGNEQFF.

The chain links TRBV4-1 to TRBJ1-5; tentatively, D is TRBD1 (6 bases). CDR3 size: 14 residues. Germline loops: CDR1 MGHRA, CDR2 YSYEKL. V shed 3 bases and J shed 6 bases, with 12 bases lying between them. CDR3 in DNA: TGCGCCAGCAGCCAGACATTACAGGGTCAGCCCCAGCATTTT. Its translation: CASSQTLQGQPQHF.

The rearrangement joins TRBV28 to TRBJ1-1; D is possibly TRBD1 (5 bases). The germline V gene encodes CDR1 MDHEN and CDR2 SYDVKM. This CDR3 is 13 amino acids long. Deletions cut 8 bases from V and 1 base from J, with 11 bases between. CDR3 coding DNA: TGTGCCAGCTCTTCTACAGGGAACACTGAAGCTTTCTTT. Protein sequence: CASSSTGNTEAFF.

CDR3 sequence: CASSLRGAANYGYTF. CDR3 bases: TGTGCCAGCAGCTTACGGGGGGCAGCTAACTATGGCTACACCTTC. The gene calls are TRBV7-9 and TRBJ1-2; possibly TRBD1 for D (6 bases). Trimming left V 2 bases short and J 0 bases short, with 10 bases between. The CDR3 extends over 15 amino acids. Germline V gene data show CDR1 as SEHNR and CDR2 as FQNEAQ (reference sequence).

CDR3 sequence reads: CASSISGASRYEQYF. Here the CDR3 DNA reads TGCGCCAGCAGCATTAGCGGGGCCTCACGATACGAGCAGTACTTC. The chain combines TRBV5-1 with TRBJ2-7; 8 nucleotides line up with TRBD2. This CDR3 is built from 15 residues. V shed 4 bases and J 4 bases; nucleotides not matched to a gene: 10. Per germline, CDR1 SGHRS and CDR2 YFSETQ. Full variable domain (rest looked up from reference TRBV5-1 and TRBJ2-7): KAGVTQTPRYLIKTRGQQVTLSCSPISGHRSVSWYQQTPGQGLQFLFEYFSETQRNKGNFPGRFSGRQFSNSRSEMNVSTLELGDSALYLCASSISGASRYEQYFGPGTRLTVT.

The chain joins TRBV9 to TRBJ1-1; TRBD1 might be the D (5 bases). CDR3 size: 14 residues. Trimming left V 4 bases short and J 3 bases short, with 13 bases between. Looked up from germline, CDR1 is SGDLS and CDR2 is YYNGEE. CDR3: CASSPPGGDTEAFF. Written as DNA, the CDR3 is TGTGCCAGCAGCCCCCCCGGGGGGGACACTGAAGCTTTCTTT.

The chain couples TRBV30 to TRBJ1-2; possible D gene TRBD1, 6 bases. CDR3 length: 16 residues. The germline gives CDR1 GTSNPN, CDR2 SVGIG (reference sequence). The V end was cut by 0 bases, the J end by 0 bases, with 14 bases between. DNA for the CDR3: TGTGCCTGGAGTGTGGGGCAGGGGCCTCCTAACTATGGCTACACCTTC. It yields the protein CAWSVGQGPPNYGYTF.